A selection of T cell receptor beta chains follows, all from one sample in a study of blood T cells in healthy people across ages. One entry per CDR3 protein, called by TCRdb with MiXCR from the 5' RACE reads. The sample includes about 1.4 million distinct CDR3 sequences, 59% of them seen just once. Sequenced: blood. The source of these receptors is a man aged 18 to 30 in good health. Both conserved end residues are part of each CDR3. D genes are given only for firm matches. Clone size is shown for a subset of rows, as once, few, many or a class of expanded clone.

TRBJ2-4,-,TRBV4-2,TRBD1,15,CASSHRTGEENIQYF,TGTGCCAGCAGCCACCGGACAGGGGAGGAAAACATTCAGTACTTC
TRBJ2-1,-,TRBV6-2/TRBV6-3,TRBD1,14,CATWDRGTYNEQFF,TGTGCCACCTGGGACAGGGGAACCTACAATGAGCAGTTCTTC
TRBJ2-5,once,TRBV10-3,-,14,CAISVGYLQETQYF,TGTGCCATCAGTGTGGGGTACCTTCAAGAGACCCAGTACTTC
TRBJ1-5,few,TRBV20-1,-,17,CSASGTPSGFGNQPQHF,TGCAGTGCTAGCGGGACTCCCTCCGGATTCGGCAATCAGCCCCAGCATTTT
TRBJ2-5,-,TRBV2,TRBD1,16,CASSLLQGRGQETQYF,TGTGCCAGCAGCCTACTACAGGGAAGGGGGCAAGAGACTCAGTACTTC
TRBJ2-6,-,TRBV9,-,16,CASSGGRSSGANVLTF,TGTGCCAGCAGCGGGGGCCGTTCTAGTGGGGCCAACGTCCTGACTTTC
TRBJ1-1,-,TRBV29-1,-,14,CSVQTRGMNTEAFF,TGCAGCGTCCAAACACGAGGTATGAACACTGAAGCTTTCTTT
TRBJ1-1,-,TRBV7-2,-,14,CASSLEVRATEAFF,TGTGCCAGCAGCTTAGAAGTTAGGGCCACTGAAGCTTTCTTT
TRBJ1-5,-,TRBV12-3/TRBV12-4,-,13,CAISLAGDQPQHF,TGTGCCATCAGTTTAGCGGGAGATCAGCCCCAGCATTTT
TRBJ2-5,-,TRBV20-1,TRBD1,14,CSAGDRAVGETQYF,TGCAGTGCGGGGGACAGGGCTGTGGGTGAGACCCAGTACTTC
TRBJ1-2,-,TRBV27,-,15,CASSPRDLLAGGYTF,TGTGCCAGCAGTCCTCGGGACCTCCTCGCCGGTGGCTACACCTTC
TRBJ2-7,-,TRBV20-1,-,13,CSARGDRIYEQYF,TGCAGTGCTAGAGGGGACCGGATCTACGAGCAGTACTTC
TRBJ1-2,-,TRBV11-1,-,12,CASSQTRSGYTF,TGTGCCAGCAGCCAAACGCGGAGTGGCTACACCTTC
TRBJ2-2,-,TRBV20-1,-,16,CSARDGGGGWTGELFF,TGCAGTGCTAGAGATGGGGGTGGGGGTTGGACCGGGGAGCTGTTTTTT
TRBJ1-1,few,TRBV10-3,-,12,CAISIGDGEAFF,TGTGCCATCAGCATAGGGGACGGTGAAGCTTTCTTT
TRBJ2-1,-,TRBV2,-,14,CASSEGYKGDEQFF,TGTGCCAGCAGTGAGGGGTATAAGGGGGATGAGCAGTTCTTC
TRBJ2-1,-,TRBV20-1,-,12,CSAKSEYNEQFF,TGCAGTGCAAAGAGCGAGTACAATGAGCAGTTCTTC
TRBJ2-3,-,TRBV20-1,-,13,CSAPLAFGDTQYF,TGCAGTGCCCCTCTAGCTTTTGGCGATACGCAGTATTTT
TRBJ2-3,-,TRBV12-3/TRBV12-4,TRBD2,15,CASSPLAGDMDTQYF,TGTGCCAGCAGTCCTCTAGCGGGAGATATGGATACGCAGTATTTT
TRBJ2-1,-,TRBV15,-,14,CATSRDLAYNEQFF,TGTGCCACCAGCAGAGACCTAGCCTACAATGAGCAGTTCTTC
TRBJ2-2,-,TRBV6-5,-,11,CASKNVGELFF,TGTGCCAGCAAGAACGTAGGGGAGCTGTTTTTT
TRBJ2-7,-,TRBV29-1,-,12,CSSRTADYEQYF,TGCAGCTCCAGGACAGCGGACTACGAGCAGTACTTC
TRBJ2-5,-,TRBV5-6,TRBD1,16,CASSRTGGRGQETQYF,TGTGCCAGCAGCCGGACAGGGGGAAGGGGGCAAGAGACCCAGTACTTC
TRBJ2-6,-,TRBV15,-,15,CATSSQYSGANVLTF,TGTGCCACCAGCAGTCAGTATAGTGGGGCCAACGTCCTGACTTTC
TRBJ1-2,-,TRBV7-2,-,15,CASSKEPRESYGYTF,TGTGCCAGCAGCAAAGAGCCCAGGGAATCCTATGGCTACACCTTC
TRBJ2-3,-,TRBV3-1,-,15,CASSQGISSTDTQYF,TGTGCCAGCAGCCAGGGTATCAGTAGCACAGATACGCAGTATTTT